Each of the 30 T cell receptor beta chains below was sequenced from the same sample in a study of blood T cell repertoires in COVID-19. The protocol was immunoSEQ multiplex PCR, while the TCRdb copy is restricted to in-frame clones and leaves out a portion. The sample records about 360,000 clones, approximately 77% being singletons. The sequencing sample was made of peripheral blood. These receptors originate from a human donor with acute or convalescent COVID-19. The donor label of this sample is uncertain.

The V call is TRBV19, the J call TRBJ2-1, with unresolved D. V was pared by 5 bases and J by 2 bases, with 16 bases between. The germline CDR1 and CDR2 sequences are LNHDA and SQIVND (reference sequence). CDR3 length: 16 residues. The CDR3 sequence: CASSPGPGLAYNEQFF. CDR3 in DNA: TGTGCCAGTAGTCCCGGCCCGGGTCTCGCCTACAATGAGCAGTTCTTC.

The chain uses TRBV2 and TRBJ1-2; 8 positions agree with TRBD1. With V trimmed by 6 bases and J by 8 bases, 8 bases remained unmatched. This CDR3 is 13 amino acids long. Germline V CDR1 and CDR2: SNHLY, FYNNEI. CDR3 region: CASSEDRAEGYTF. The CDR3 bases are TGTGCCAGCAGCGAGGACAGGGCGGAGGGCTACACCTTC.

The chain joins TRBV7-2 to TRBJ1-4; possible D gene TRBD1, 6 bases. The CDR3 is 16 residues long. Per germline, CDR1 SGHTA and CDR2 FQGNSA. With 0 bases removed from V and 7 bases from J, the gap between germline ends came to 15 bases. The CDR3 region has the DNA TGTGCCAGCAGCTTAGCGAGGGGGAGGGTTGGTGAAAAACTGTTTTTT. As protein: CASSLARGRVGEKLFF.

The chain is built from TRBV29-1 and TRBJ2-3; 7 bases agree with TRBD2. Germline loops: CDR1 SQVTM, CDR2 ANQGSEA. The CDR3 length is 13 residues. The V and J ends lost 4 bases and 2 bases, in that order; junction bases with no gene match: 3. CDR3 bases: TGCAGCGTTGGGGCGGGGGTCACAGATACGCAGTATTTT. Residues: CSVGAGVTDTQYF.

This chain connects TRBV2 to TRBJ1-2; weak D call: TRBD1 (6 bases). CDR1 SNHLY and CDR2 FYNNEI come from the germline V gene. The CDR3 sequence is 15 residues long. V lost 5 bases to trimming and J lost 8 bases, with 21 bases between them. The CDR3 nucleotides read TGTGCCAGCAGTTTACAGGGTTTGGTCCTGATGGGCTACACCTTC. It specifies CASSLQGLVLMGYTF.

The rearrangement links TRBV25-1 to TRBJ2-3; 11 bases line up with TRBD2. Germline V gene data show CDR1 as MGHDK and CDR2 as SYGVNS. CDR3 length equals 16 residues. V lost 3 bases to trimming and J lost 2 bases; unmatched junction nucleotides: 4. The DNA for the CDR3 is TGTGCCAGCAGTGATACTAGCGGGGGACCCACAGATACGCAGTATTTT. Its protein product is CASSDTSGGPTDTQYF.

V usage is TRBV6-5 and J usage is TRBJ1-1; D is uncertain. Germline V gene lookup returns CDR1 MNHEY and CDR2 SVGAGI. The V gene lost 8 bases and the J gene lost 0 bases, with 16 bases spanning the gap. The CDR3 is made up of 15 amino acids. The chain's CDR3 is CASSQSGNLNTEAFF. CDR3 sequence (DNA): TGTGCCAGCTCCCAATCGGGGAATCTGAACACTGAAGCTTTCTTT.

The V call is TRBV27, the J call TRBJ1-2; 7 bases agree with TRBD1. The germline V gene encodes CDR1 MNHEY and CDR2 SMNVEV (reference sequence). Trimming at V came to 5 bases and at J to 2 bases, leaving 8 bases not matched to a gene. This CDR3 comprises 15 residues. The CDR3 loop reads CASSLNNRGNYGYTF. CDR3 DNA sequence: TGTGCCAGCAGTCTAAATAACAGGGGCAACTATGGCTACACCTTC.

In regard to this clone: The junction differs from germline at one of its ends, possibly a read error. The chain has TRBV6-1 and TRBJ1-2; TRBD1 matches 12 bases. Germline CDR1 and CDR2: MNHNS and SASEGT. This CDR3 has 12 residues. The CDR3, as DNA: TGTGCCAGCAGTGAAGCGGGACAGGGGGCCTACTTC. Translated, it gives CASSEAGQGAYF.

V is TRBV2 and J is TRBJ1-4, with a weak D call TRBD1 (6 bases). V was trimmed by 6 bases and J by 7 bases, leaving 12 bases between them. In germline, CDR1 is SNHLY, CDR2 FYNNEI. This CDR3 has 13 residues. The CDR3 DNA reads as TGTGCCAGCAGGGGAACAGGGCCTGAAAAACTGTTTTTT. Its protein is CASRGTGPEKLFF.

V usage is TRBV14 and J usage is TRBJ1-4, with TRBD1 matching 10 bases. The CDR3 is made up of 15 amino acids. Germline trimming cut 4 bases from V and 8 bases from J; bases unmatched to any gene: 7. Germline CDR1 is SGHDN and CDR2 is FVKESK. The chain's CDR3 is CASSPGLTGGEKLFF. DNA for the CDR3: TGTGCCAGCAGCCCAGGGTTGACAGGGGGCGAAAAACTGTTTTTT.

The chain carries TRBV10-3 and TRBJ1-5; D may be TRBD1 (6 bases). The CDR3 has 13 amino acids. CDR1 is ENHRY and CDR2 is SYGVKD in the germline V gene. V was cut by 7 bases and J by 7 bases, with 14 bases left in between. CDR3: CAITEDSRQPQHF. The CDR3 nucleotides read TGTGCCATCACCGAGGACAGCCGACAGCCCCAGCATTTT.

The chain joins TRBV2 to TRBJ1-3; 8 bases match TRBD1. The CDR3 loop spans 14 amino acids. Germline V lookup: CDR1 SNHLY, CDR2 FYNNEI. V trimming: 6 bases; J trimming: 6 bases; junction bases outside the gene matches: 7. The CDR3 DNA reads as TGTGCCAGCAGAACAGACAGGGGTGCAAACACCATATATTTT. Its translation is CASRTDRGANTIYF.

This clone was counted between two and nine times. The genes are TRBV25-1 and TRBJ2-1; no definite D call. V was pared by 4 bases and J by 6 bases, with 7 bases between. This CDR3 is 12 amino acids long. CDR1 is MGHDK, CDR2 SYGVNS, per germline. The DNA of the CDR3 is TGTGCCAGCAGTGCCCAATTCAATGAGCAGTTCTTC. Residues: CASSAQFNEQFF. The full variable domain, completed using reference TRBV25-1 and TRBJ2-1, is EADIYQTPRYLVIGTGKKITLECSQTMGHDKMYWYQQDPGMELHLIHYSYGVNSTEKGDLSSESTVSRIRTEHFPLTLESARPSHTSQYLCASSAQFNEQFFGPGTRLTVL.

This clone was seen once. This chain links TRBV6-6 with TRBJ2-1, with D maybe TRBD1 (6 bases). V was shortened by 2 bases and J by 10 bases, with 12 bases between the two germline ends. The CDR3 runs to 13 residues. CDR1 and CDR2 from the germline V gene are MNHNY and SVGAGI (reference sequence). The chain's CDR3 is CASSYPGQREQFF. DNA for the CDR3: TGTGCCAGCAGTTACCCCGGACAGAGAGAGCAGTTCTTC.

The chain joins TRBV6-1 to TRBJ2-1, with 9 bases fitting TRBD2. Germline values: CDR1 MNHNS, CDR2 SASEGT. V trimming: 2 bases; J trimming: 7 bases; junction bases outside the gene matches: 15. The CDR3 has 18 residues. DNA of the CDR3: TGTGCCAGCAGTGAAAGCGGGCGTCGACTAGCGGCTTTTAATGAGCAGTTCTTC. Amino acid sequence: CASSESGRRLAAFNEQFF.

The chain employs TRBV4-1 and TRBJ2-7; no firm D call. The CDR3 spans 13 residues. Germline assignment: CDR1 MGHRA and CDR2 YSYEKL. The ends were cut back, 1 base at V and 2 bases at J, with 6 bases in the middle. The CDR3 is CASSQGGTYEQYF. CDR3 DNA: TGCGCCAGCAGCCAAGGAGGCACCTACGAGCAGTACTTC.

The rearrangement uses TRBV18 and TRBJ2-3, with 8 nucleotides matching TRBD1. Trimming removed 3 bases from V and 4 bases from J; junction bases left unmatched: 6. The CDR3 contains 15 residues. The germline V gene encodes CDR1 KGHSH and CDR2 LQKENI. CDR3 coding DNA: TGTGCCAGCTCACCTCGGACAGGGTCCCCAGATACGCAGTATTTT. This gives the protein CASSPRTGSPDTQYF.

V gene TRBV5-6 combines with J gene TRBJ1-2; a weak D match, TRBD1 (6 bases). The germline V and J ends were trimmed by 1 base and 7 bases, with 11 bases remaining between them. Germline V gene data show CDR1 as SGHDT and CDR2 as YYEEEE. The CDR3 sequence is 13 residues long. The chain's CDR3 is CASSLWDTAGYTF. For the CDR3, the DNA is TGTGCCAGCAGCTTGTGGGACACCGCTGGCTACACCTTC.

This chain joins TRBV5-8 and TRBJ2-5, with 8 bases lining up with TRBD1. Germline trimming cut 4 bases from V and 2 bases from J; bases unmatched to any gene: 10. The CDR3 sequence is 16 residues long. Germline V gene data show CDR1 as SGHTS and CDR2 as YDEGEE. The CDR3 protein is CASSARGTGPQETQYF. The CDR3 DNA reads as TGTGCCAGCAGCGCGCGTGGGACAGGACCACAAGAGACCCAGTACTTC.

This chain joins TRBV5-1 and TRBJ1-3; weak D call: TRBD1 (6 bases). In germline, CDR1 is SGHRS, CDR2 YFSETQ. Trimming took 4 bases from V and 4 from J, leaving 15 bases between them. The CDR3 runs to 15 residues. The DNA for the CDR3 is TGCGCCAGCAGCGTCGCGGGGGCGAGGGGAAACACCATATATTTT. Amino acids: CASSVAGARGNTIYF.

The V gene is TRBV10-2, the J gene TRBJ1-2; D is possibly TRBD1 (6 bases). The CDR3 extends over 14 amino acids. Trimming took 3 bases from V and 9 from J, leaving 17 bases between them. CDR1 is WSHSY, CDR2 SAAADI, per germline. This chain's CDR3 is CASSDRGAARSYTF. Written as DNA, the CDR3 is TGCGCCAGCAGTGATCGGGGGGCTGCGCGGAGCTACACCTTC.

The sample holds a few counts of this clone. The rearrangement uses TRBV19 and TRBJ1-2; 10 nucleotides agree with TRBD1. This CDR3 is 15 amino acids long. CDR1 LNHDA and CDR2 SQIVND come from the germline V gene (reference sequence). Trimming took 5 bases from V and 7 from J; bases not matched to a gene: 10. This CDR3 is CASSGETGGTSGYTF. The DNA for the CDR3 is TGTGCCAGTAGTGGGGAGACAGGGGGCACGAGTGGCTACACCTTC.

The V and J genes are TRBV28 and TRBJ2-5; TRBD2 agrees at 9 bases. The CDR3 has 15 amino acids. Germline V gives CDR1 MDHEN, CDR2 SYDVKM. J was trimmed by 3 bases and V by 6 bases; bases with no gene match: 8. The CDR3 sequence: CASRWGGGAEETQYF. CDR3 coding DNA: TGTGCCAGCAGGTGGGGCGGGGGGGCCGAAGAGACCCAGTACTTC.

This chain uses TRBV11-2 with TRBJ2-5; 10 nucleotides agree with TRBD2. Germline CDR1 SGHAT, CDR2 FQNNGV. V shed 6 bases, J shed 9 bases, and the junction held 13 bases outside the gene matches. This CDR3 contains 15 residues. CDR3 in DNA: TGTGCCAGCAGTCCCCAGCGGGGGGGCTTAGAATCCCAGTACTTC. Its protein product is CASSPQRGGLESQYF.

This clone was detected only a few times. The rearrangement links TRBV6-5 to TRBJ1-6; 8 nucleotides align to TRBD1. The CDR3 runs to 14 residues. Germline assignment: CDR1 MNHEY and CDR2 SVGAGI. The junction had 6 bases not matched to a gene; V was cut back by 6 bases and J by 8 bases. In DNA, the CDR3 is TGTGCCAGCAGGTTAATACAGGGGGATTCACCCCTCCACTTT. Translation: CASRLIQGDSPLHF.

This chain connects TRBV6-6 to TRBJ2-7; D not resolved. The CDR3 runs 12 residues. Germline loops: CDR1 MNHNY, CDR2 SVGAGI (reference sequence). The V gene lost 7 bases and the J gene lost 6 bases, with 13 bases spanning the gap. The CDR3 here is CASTGSSGEQYF. CDR3 DNA: TGTGCCAGCACCGGGTCCTCCGGCGAGCAGTACTTC.

This clone has just a few counts. V and J are TRBV6-2 or TRBV6-3 and TRBJ2-1, with TRBD2 as a possible D gene (6 bases). The CDR3 is 13 residues long. Germline values: CDR1 MNHEY, CDR2 SVGEGT. Trimming shortened V by 5 bases and J by 9 bases, and 14 bases separated the two germline ends. CDR3 sequence reads: CASSPTRQREQFF. CDR3 nucleotide sequence: TGTGCCAGCAGTCCGACTAGGCAGCGTGAGCAGTTCTTC.

The V call is TRBV2, the J call TRBJ2-7; tentative D call: TRBD2 (6 bases). Germline V CDR1 and CDR2: SNHLY, FYNNEI. V was cut by 8 bases and J by 1 base, with 12 bases left in between. There are 13 residues in the CDR3. CDR3 coding DNA: TGTGCCAGCCTCGCGGGGCCTTCCTACGAGCAGTACTTC. This encodes CASLAGPSYEQYF. The full variable domain, in which reference TRBV2 and TRBJ2-7 provide the parts outside the CDR3, is EPEVTQTPSHQVTQMGQEVILRCVPISNHLYFYWYRQILGQKVEFLVSFYNNEISEKSEIFDDQFSVERPDGSNFTLKIRSTKLEDSAMYFCASLAGPSYEQYFGPGTRLTVT.

J is TRBJ2-3 and V is TRBV6-2 or TRBV6-3; 15 bases are a match to TRBD2. CDR1 and CDR2 (germline): MNHEY, SVGEGT. Losses at the gene ends were 5 bases for V and 3 bases for J; bases not matched to a gene: 9. The CDR3 has 18 amino acids. The CDR3 protein is CASSKGRTSGRETDTQYF. The DNA for the CDR3 is TGTGCCAGCAGTAAAGGCAGGACTAGCGGGAGGGAGACAGATACGCAGTATTTT.